This T cell receptor (beta chain) originates from a study of shared clonotypes between healthy human individuals. Clones were sequenced by immunoSEQ multiplex PCR, and TCRdb holds only the in-frame ones, with some missing. The sample contains some 1.5 million clones, 95% to 99% of which appear only once. Study outcomes and limitations: Of the naive CD4 clonotypes, roughly 5% were shared across a handful of donors. How much donors shared clonotypes was expected to be affected by sequencing depth. Only blood samples were collected, and tissue repertoires likely differ.

On this clone itself: Its antigen is undetermined.

The V gene's germline CDR1 is MDHEN and CDR2 SYDVKM. This CDR3 region has 14 residues. Trimming cost V 6 bases and J 9 bases, with 18 bases left between them. Sample: naive CD4+ T cells sorted from blood. Subset specified: CD45RA+ positively selected. The origin of this receptor is a man aged 30 to 45 in good health. The rearrangement joins TRBV28 to TRBJ1-5; D not resolved. The CDR3 is CASRTNRRGWPQHF. The CDR3 DNA is TGTGCCAGCAGAACTAATAGGCGGGGATGGCCCCAGCATTTT. The full variable domain, with the rest looked up from reference TRBV28 and TRBJ1-5, is DVKVTQSSRYLVKRTGEKVFLECVQDMDHENMFWYRQDPGLGLRLIYFSYDVKMKEKGDIPEGYSVSREKKERFSLILESASTNQTSMYLCASRTNRRGWPQHFGDGTRLSIL.